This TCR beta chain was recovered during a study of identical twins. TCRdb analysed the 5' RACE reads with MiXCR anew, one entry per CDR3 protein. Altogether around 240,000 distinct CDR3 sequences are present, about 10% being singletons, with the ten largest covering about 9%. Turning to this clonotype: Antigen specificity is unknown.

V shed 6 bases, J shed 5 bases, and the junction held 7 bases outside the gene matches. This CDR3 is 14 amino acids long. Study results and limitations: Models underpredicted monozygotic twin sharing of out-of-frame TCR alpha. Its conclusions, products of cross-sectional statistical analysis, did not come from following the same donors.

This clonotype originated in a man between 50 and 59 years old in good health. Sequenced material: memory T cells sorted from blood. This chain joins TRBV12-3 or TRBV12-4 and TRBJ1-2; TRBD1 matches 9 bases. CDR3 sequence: CASSLDRGSYGYTF. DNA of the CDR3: TGTGCCAGCAGCCTCGACAGGGGGAGTTATGGCTACACCTTC.